The following is a T cell receptor (beta chain) sequence with its context. Antigen unknown. Primers for the PCR totalled 60 Vbeta and 13 Jbeta. Profiled with immunoSEQ multiplex PCR; TCRdb holds only in-frame clones, not every one. The data contain approximately 150,000 clones, almost 85% of them singletons. CDR3 length: 15 amino acids. Trimming removed 3 bases from V and 5 bases from J, with 17 bases in between. CDR1 and CDR2 from the germline V gene are MGHDK and SYGVNS. The data originate from a study of cytomegalovirus exposure and HLA in healthy donors. Broader study findings: The CMV antigen specificity of three CMV-associated chains was confirmed through in vitro analysis. About 87% or about 30% of the time was how often most TCR beta V segments were productive, according to an earlier analysis. Associated with HLA alleles at 0.05 false discovery rate in a later analysis were about 17,000 TCR beta sequences. On later analysis, the bulk of CMV-associated TCR beta chains appeared to be HLA-restricted.

The clonotype was recovered from a man in his late teens or twenties in good health and CMV-seropositive. This chain connects TRBV25-1 to TRBJ2-7, with no clear D. Material: PBMCs. The CDR3 loop reads CASSEANGPRDEQYF. The CDR3 region has the DNA TGTGCCAGCAGTGAGGCTAATGGGCCCAGAGACGAGCAGTACTTC.